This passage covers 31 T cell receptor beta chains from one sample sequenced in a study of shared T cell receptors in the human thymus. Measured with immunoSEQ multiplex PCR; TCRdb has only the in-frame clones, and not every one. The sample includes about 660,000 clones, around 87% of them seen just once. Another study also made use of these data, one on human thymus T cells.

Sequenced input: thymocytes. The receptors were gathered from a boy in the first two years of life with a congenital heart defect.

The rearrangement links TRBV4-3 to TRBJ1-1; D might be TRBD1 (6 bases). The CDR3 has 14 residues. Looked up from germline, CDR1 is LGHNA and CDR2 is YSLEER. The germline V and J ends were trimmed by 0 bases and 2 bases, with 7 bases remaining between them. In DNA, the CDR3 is TGCGCCAGCAGCCAAGAGGACAGAAACACTGAAGCTTTCTTT. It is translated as CASSQEDRNTEAFF.

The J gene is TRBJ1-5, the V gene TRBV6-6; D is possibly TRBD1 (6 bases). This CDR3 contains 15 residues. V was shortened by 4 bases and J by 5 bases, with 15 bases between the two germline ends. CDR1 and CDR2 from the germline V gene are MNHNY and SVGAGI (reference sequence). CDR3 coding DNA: TGTGCCAGCAGTTCGCCAACAGGGACGGATCAGCCCCAGCATTTT. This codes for CASSSPTGTDQPQHF.

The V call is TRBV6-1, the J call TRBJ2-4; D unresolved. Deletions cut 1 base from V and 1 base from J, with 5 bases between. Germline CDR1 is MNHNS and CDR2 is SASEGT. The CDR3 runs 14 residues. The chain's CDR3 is CASSEGRAKNIQYF. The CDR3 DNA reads TGTGCCAGCAGTGAAGGCAGGGCCAAAAACATTCAGTACTTC.

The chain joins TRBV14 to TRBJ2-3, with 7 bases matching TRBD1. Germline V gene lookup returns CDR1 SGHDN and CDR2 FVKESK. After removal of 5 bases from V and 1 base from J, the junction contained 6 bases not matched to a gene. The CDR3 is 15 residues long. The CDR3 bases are TGTGCCAGCAGCTTAGACACAGGGGGCACAGATACGCAGTATTTT. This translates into CASSLDTGGTDTQYF.

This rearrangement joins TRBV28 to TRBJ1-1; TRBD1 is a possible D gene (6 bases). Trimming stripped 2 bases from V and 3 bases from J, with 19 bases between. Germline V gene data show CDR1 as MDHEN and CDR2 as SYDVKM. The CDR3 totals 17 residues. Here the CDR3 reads CASSLIPFGGPDTEAFF. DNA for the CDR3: TGTGCCAGCAGTTTAATCCCCTTCGGGGGGCCGGACACTGAAGCTTTCTTT. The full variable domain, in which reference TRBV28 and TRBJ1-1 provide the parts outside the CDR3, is DVKVTQSSRYLVKRTGEKVFLECVQDMDHENMFWYRQDPGLGLRLIYFSYDVKMKEKGDIPEGYSVSREKKERFSLILESASTNQTSMYLCASSLIPFGGPDTEAFFGQGTRLTVV.

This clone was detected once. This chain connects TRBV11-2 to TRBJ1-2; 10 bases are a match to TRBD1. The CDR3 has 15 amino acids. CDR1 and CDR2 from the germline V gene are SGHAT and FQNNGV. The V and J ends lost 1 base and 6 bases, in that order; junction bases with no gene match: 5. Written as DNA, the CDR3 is TGTGCCAGCAGCTTAGGGACAGGGGGAGATCATGGCTACACCTTC. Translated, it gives CASSLGTGGDHGYTF.

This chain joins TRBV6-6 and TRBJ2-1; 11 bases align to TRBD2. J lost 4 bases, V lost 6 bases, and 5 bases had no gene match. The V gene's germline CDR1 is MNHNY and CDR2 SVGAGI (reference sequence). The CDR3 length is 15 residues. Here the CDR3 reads CASSPGTSGYNEQFF. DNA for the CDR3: TGTGCCAGCAGCCCCGGGACTAGCGGATACAATGAGCAGTTCTTC.

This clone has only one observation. CDR3 sequence reads: CASSLGGPPHEQFF. In nucleotides, the CDR3 is TGCGCCAGCAGCTTAGGAGGTCCCCCCCATGAGCAGTTCTTC. The gene calls are TRBV5-1 and TRBJ2-1; weak D call: TRBD2 (5 bases). This CDR3 has 14 amino acids. Germline-derived CDR1 and CDR2 are SGHRS and YFSETQ. V dropped 2 bases and J dropped 8 bases, with 14 bases sitting between them.

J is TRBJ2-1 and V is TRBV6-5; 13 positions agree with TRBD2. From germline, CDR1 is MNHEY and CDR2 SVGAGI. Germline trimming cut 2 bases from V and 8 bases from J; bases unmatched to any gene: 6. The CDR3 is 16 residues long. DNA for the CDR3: TGTGCCAGCAGTTACGTGGGGACTAGCGGGAACCATGAGCAGTTCTTC. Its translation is CASSYVGTSGNHEQFF.

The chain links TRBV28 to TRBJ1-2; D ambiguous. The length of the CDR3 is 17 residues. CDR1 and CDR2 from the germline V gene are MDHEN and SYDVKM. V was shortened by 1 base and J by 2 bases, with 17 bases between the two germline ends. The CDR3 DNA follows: TGTGCCAGCAGTTTATCTCGGGATTCAAAGTTCAACTATGGCTACACCTTC. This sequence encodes CASSLSRDSKFNYGYTF.

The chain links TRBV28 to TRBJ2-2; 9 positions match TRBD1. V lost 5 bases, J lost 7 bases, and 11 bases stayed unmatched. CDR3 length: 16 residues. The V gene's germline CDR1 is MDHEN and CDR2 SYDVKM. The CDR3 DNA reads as TGTGCCAGCAGTGTAACACGGACAGGGGACGGCGGGGAGCTGTTTTTT. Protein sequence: CASSVTRTGDGGELFF.

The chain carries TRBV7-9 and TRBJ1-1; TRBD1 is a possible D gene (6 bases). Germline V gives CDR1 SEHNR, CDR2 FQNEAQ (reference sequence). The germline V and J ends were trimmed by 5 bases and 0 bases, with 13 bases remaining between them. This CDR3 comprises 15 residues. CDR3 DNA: TGTGCCAGCAGCAACCGGACAGCTTTGAACACTGAAGCTTTCTTT. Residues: CASSNRTALNTEAFF.

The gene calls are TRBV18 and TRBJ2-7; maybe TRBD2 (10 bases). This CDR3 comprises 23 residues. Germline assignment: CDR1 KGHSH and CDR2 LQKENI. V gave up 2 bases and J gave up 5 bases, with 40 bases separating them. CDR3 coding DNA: TGTGCCAGCTCACCAGAACCGGGACAGGGTGCACCGAAAACACTAGCGGGATGGAACGAGCAGTACTTC. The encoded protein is CASSPEPGQGAPKTLAGWNEQYF.

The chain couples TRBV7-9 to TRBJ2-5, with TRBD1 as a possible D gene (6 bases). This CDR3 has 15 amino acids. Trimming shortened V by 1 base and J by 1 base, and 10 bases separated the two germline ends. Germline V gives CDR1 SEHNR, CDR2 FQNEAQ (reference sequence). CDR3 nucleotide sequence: TGTGCCAGCAGCTTAGTAGGGGGACCCCAAGAGACCCAGTACTTC. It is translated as CASSLVGGPQETQYF.

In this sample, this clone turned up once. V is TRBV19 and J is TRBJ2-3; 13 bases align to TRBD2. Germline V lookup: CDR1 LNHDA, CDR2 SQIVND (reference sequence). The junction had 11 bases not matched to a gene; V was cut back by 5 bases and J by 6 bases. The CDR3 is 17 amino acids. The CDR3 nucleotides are TGTGCCAGTAGTCCTCACCTCGGGACTAGCGGGATGGATACGCAGTATTTT. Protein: CASSPHLGTSGMDTQYF.

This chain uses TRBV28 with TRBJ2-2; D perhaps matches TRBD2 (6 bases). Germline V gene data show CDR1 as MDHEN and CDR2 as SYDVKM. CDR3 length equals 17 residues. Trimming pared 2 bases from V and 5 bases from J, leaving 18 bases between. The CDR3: CASSLSTEGVGTGELFF. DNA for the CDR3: TGTGCCAGCAGTTTAAGTACGGAGGGAGTGGGGACCGGGGAGCTGTTTTTT.

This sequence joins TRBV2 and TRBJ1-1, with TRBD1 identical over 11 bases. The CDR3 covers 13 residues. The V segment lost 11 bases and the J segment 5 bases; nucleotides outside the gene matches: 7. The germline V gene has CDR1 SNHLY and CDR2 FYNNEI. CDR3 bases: TGTGCCTCCAGGGGACAGGGGGATACTGAAGCTTTCTTT. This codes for CASRGQGDTEAFF.

CDR3 bases: TGTGCCACCAGCAGAGGGGACAGCTCTGGGGCCAACGTCCTGACTTTC. This gives the protein CATSRGDSSGANVLTF. The rearrangement links TRBV15 to TRBJ2-6; 7 nucleotides line up with TRBD1. Looked up from germline, CDR1 is LNHNV and CDR2 is YYDKDF (reference sequence). The CDR3 extends over 16 amino acids. V lost 1 base, J lost 0 bases, and 0 bases stayed unmatched.

CDR3 nucleotides: TGTGCCAGCAGCTCGCCAGGGAACGCTAATGAAAAACTGTTTTTT. Translating gives CASSSPGNANEKLFF. J is TRBJ1-4 and V is TRBV11-2, with D possibly matching TRBD1 (5 bases). Trimming pared 4 bases from V and 3 bases from J, leaving 12 bases between. The CDR3 loop spans 15 amino acids. CDR1 and CDR2 from the germline V gene are SGHAT and FQNNGV.

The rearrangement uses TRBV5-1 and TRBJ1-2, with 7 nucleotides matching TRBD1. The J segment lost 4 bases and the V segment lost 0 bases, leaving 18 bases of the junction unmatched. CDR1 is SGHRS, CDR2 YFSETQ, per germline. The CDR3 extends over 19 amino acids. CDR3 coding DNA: TGCGCCAGCAGCTTGGCCGAGGGACAGAGTGGAAGGAGCCCCTATGGCTACACCTTC. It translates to CASSLAEGQSGRSPYGYTF.

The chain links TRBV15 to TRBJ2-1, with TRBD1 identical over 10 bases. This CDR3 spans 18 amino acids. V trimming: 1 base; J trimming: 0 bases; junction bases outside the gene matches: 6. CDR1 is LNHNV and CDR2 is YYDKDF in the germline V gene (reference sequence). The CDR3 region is CATSRGQGALSSYNEQFF. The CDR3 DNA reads TGTGCCACCAGCAGAGGACAGGGGGCCTTAAGCTCCTACAATGAGCAGTTCTTC. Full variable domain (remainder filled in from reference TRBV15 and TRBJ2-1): DAMVIQNPRYQVTQFGKPVTLSCSQTLNHNVMYWYQQKSSQAPKLLFHYYDKDFNNEADTPDNFQSRRPNTSFCFLDIRSPGLGDTAMYLCATSRGQGALSSYNEQFFGPGTRLTVL.

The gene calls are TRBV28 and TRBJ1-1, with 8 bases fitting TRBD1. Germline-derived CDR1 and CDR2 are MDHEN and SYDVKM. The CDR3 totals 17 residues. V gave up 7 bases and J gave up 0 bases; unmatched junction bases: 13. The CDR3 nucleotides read TGTGCCAGCAATCTTGACAGGGGAGATAAGATGAACACTGAAGCTTTCTTT. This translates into CASNLDRGDKMNTEAFF.

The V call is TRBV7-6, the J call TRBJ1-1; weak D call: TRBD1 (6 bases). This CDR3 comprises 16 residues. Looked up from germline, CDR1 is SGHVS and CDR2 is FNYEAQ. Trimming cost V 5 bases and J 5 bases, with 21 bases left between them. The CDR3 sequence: CASSPHRAGRRTEAFF. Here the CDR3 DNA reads TGTGCCAGCAGCCCCCACAGGGCAGGAAGAAGGACTGAAGCTTTCTTT.

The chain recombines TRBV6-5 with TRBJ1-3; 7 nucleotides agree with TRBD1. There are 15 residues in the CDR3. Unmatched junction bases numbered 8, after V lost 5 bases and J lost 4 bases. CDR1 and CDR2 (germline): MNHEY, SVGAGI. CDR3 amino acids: CASSRETGWGNTIYF. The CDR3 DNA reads TGTGCCAGCAGTAGGGAGACAGGGTGGGGAAACACCATATATTTT.

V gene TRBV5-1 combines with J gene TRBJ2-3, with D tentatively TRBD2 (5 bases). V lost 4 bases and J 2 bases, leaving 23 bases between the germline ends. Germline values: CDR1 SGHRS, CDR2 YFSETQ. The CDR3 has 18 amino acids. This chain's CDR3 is CASSRNLGSGDSTDTQYF. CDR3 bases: TGCGCCAGCAGCCGAAACCTGGGGAGCGGAGACTCCACAGATACGCAGTATTTT.

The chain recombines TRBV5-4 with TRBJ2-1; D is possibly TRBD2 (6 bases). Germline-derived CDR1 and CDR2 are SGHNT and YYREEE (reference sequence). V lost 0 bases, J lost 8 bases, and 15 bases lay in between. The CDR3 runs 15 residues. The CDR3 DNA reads TGTGCCAGCAGCTTGGCGCGGGGAGCCGGCTATGAGCAGTTCTTC. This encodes CASSLARGAGYEQFF.

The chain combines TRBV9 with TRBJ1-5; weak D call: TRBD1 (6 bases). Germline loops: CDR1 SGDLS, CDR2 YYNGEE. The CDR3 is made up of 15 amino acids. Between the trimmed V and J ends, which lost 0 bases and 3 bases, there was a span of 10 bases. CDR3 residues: CASSVGDTFNQPQHF. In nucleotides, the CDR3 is TGTGCCAGCAGCGTAGGGGACACCTTCAATCAGCCCCAGCATTTT.

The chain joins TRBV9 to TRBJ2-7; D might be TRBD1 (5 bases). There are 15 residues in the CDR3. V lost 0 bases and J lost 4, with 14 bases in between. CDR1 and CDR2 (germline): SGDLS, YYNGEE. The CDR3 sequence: CASSVGMGRLYEQYF. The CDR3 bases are TGTGCCAGCAGCGTAGGGATGGGGCGGCTATACGAGCAGTACTTC.

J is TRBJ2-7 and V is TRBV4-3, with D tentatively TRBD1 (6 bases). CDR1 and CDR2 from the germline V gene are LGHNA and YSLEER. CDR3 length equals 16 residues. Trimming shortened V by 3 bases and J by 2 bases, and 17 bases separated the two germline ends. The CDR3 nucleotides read TGCGCCAGCAGCCATCCCTCCGGGACAAGACCCTACGAGCAGTACTTC. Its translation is CASSHPSGTRPYEQYF.

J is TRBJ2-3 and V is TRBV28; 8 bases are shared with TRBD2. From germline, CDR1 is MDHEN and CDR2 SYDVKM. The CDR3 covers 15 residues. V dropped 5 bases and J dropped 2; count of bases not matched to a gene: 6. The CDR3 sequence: CASSPSGSVTDTQYF. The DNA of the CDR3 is TGTGCCAGCAGTCCAAGCGGGAGTGTCACAGATACGCAGTATTTT.

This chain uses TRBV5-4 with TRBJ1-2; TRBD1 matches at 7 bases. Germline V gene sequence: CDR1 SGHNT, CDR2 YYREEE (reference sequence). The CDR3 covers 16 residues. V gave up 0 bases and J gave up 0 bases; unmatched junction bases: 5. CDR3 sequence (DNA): TGTGCCAGCAGCTTGGAGCAGGGGGTAGCTAACTATGGCTACACCTTC. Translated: CASSLEQGVANYGYTF.